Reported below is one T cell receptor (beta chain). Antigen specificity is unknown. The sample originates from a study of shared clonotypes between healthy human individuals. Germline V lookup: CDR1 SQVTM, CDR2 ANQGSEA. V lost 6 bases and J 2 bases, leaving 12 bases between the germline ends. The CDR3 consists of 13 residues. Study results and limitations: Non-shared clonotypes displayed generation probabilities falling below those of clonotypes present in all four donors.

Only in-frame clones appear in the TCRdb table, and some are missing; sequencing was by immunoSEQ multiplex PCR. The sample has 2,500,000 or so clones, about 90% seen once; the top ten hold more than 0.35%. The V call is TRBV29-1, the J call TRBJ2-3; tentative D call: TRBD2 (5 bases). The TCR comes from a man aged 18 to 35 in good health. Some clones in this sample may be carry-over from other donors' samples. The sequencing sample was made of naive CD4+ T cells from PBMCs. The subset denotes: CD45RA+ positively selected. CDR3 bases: TGCAGCGTGGAAAGCGGTTCCACAGATACGCAGTATTTT. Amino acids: CSVESGSTDTQYF.